The next 16 T cell receptor beta chains were all read from a single sample in a study of T-cell reconstitution after alpha-beta-depleted transplantation in children (dated by TCRdb to the mid-2010s). According to the study, the label for this sample's treatment or condition signals: allogeneic hematopoietic cell transplantation with graft depleted of TCRalphabeta T cells and CD19 B cells. Library generation was performed with PCR. Sequencing instrument: Illumina HiSeq 2500. TCR library preparation used molecular barcoding, with unique molecular identifiers applied to normalize quantification of the TCRbeta repertoire. TCRdb passed the public sequencing reads through fastp at Q25 and MiXCR, retaining productive beta sequences. Rows matching on CDR3 protein sequence are summarized as one entry with the most common DNA and genes. The sample table shows some 440,000 distinct CDR3 sequences, and roughly 16% are seen once. 29% of the sample belongs to the ten largest clones.

This material consisted of PBMCs, mostly from graft donor cells, taken 360 days after TCRalphabeta/CD19-depleted stem cell transplant. All receptors derive from a boy younger than two who had a stem cell transplant for Wiskott-Aldrich syndrome, so the T cells may come from the graft donor.

This clonotype was counted between two and nine times. This chain connects TRBV29-1 to TRBJ1-3, with D unresolved. The CDR3 contains 16 residues. Germline loops: CDR1 SQVTM, CDR2 ANQGSEA. V was trimmed by 2 bases and J by 3 bases, leaving 17 bases between them. In DNA form, the CDR3 reads TGCAGCGTTGAACCTGGGTCCCGTTCTGGTGGAAACACCATATATTTT. It translates to CSVEPGSRSGGNTIYF.

This clonotype was counted at least ten times. The chain carries TRBV6-5 and TRBJ2-7; TRBD2 is a possible D gene (5 bases). The V end lost 4 bases, the J end lost 0 bases, and 13 bases lay between the germline ends. The CDR3 is 15 residues long. The V gene's germline CDR1 is MNHEY and CDR2 SVGAGI. The CDR3 DNA sequence: TGTGCCAGCAGTTGGACTTCCCGGAGCTCCTACGAGCAGTACTTC. Translated, it gives CASSWTSRSSYEQYF.

This clonotype was seen ten or more times. The chain recombines TRBV5-1 with TRBJ2-1; TRBD1 matches 9 bases. The CDR3 loop spans 15 amino acids. V lost 6 bases and J lost 3; bases outside the gene matches: 7. From germline, CDR1 is SGHRS and CDR2 YFSETQ. As DNA, the CDR3 is TGCGCCAGCAAGAAAGGGACAGGGCTCTACAATGAGCAGTTCTTC. Translation gives CASKKGTGLYNEQFF.

This clonotype was counted a few times. The rearrangement links TRBV6-2 or TRBV6-3 to TRBJ1-5; D remains ambiguous. The germline V gene encodes CDR1 MNHEY and CDR2 SVGEGT. V was clipped by 6 bases and J by 3 bases, with 6 bases between them. The CDR3 runs to 12 residues. The CDR3 loop reads CASRRHNQPQHF. The CDR3 nucleotides read TGTGCCAGCAGACGACACAATCAGCCCCAGCATTTT.

The V and J genes are TRBV7-9 and TRBJ2-4; D is undetermined. The CDR3 has 14 amino acids. Germline-derived CDR1 and CDR2 are SEHNR and FQNEAQ (reference sequence). Trimming took 5 bases from V and 1 from J, leaving 9 bases between them. The CDR3 loop reads CASSPRSAKNIQYF. CDR3 in DNA: TGTGCCAGCAGCCCGAGGTCGGCCAAAAACATTCAGTACTTC.

The CDR3 loop reads CASSLARDNEQFF. CDR3 nucleotides: TGTGCCAGCAGTTTAGCTAGGGACAATGAGCAGTTCTTC. The gene calls are TRBV12-3 or TRBV12-4 and TRBJ2-1, with D unclear. Trimming took off 0 bases at V and 5 bases at J, with 5 bases between the two ends. The CDR3 spans 13 residues.

The chain is built from TRBV2 and TRBJ2-2, with D possibly TRBD1 on 6 matching bases. Trimming removed 1 base at V and 5 bases at J, with 8 bases between. Germline V lookup: CDR1 SNHLY, CDR2 FYNNEI. The CDR3 runs 14 residues. CDR3 sequence reads: CASSEGRGTGELFF. CDR3 DNA: TGTGCCAGCAGTGAAGGCAGGGGTACCGGGGAGCTGTTTTTT.

CDR3 amino acids: CASSKGGVIVPDTQYF. DNA for the CDR3: TGTGCCAGCAGCAAAGGGGGCGTCATTGTCCCAGATACGCAGTATTTT. The gene calls are TRBV7-2 and TRBJ2-3, with 7 bases fitting TRBD1. Germline CDR1 reads SGHTA; CDR2 reads FQGNSA. V dropped 5 bases and J dropped 4; count of bases not matched to a gene: 12. The CDR3 length is 16 residues. The entire variable domain, with the rest obtained from reference TRBV7-2 and TRBJ2-3, is as follows: GAGVSQSPSNKVTEKGKDVELRCDPISGHTALYWYRQSLGQGLEFLIYFQGNSAPDKSGLPSDRFSAERTGGSVSTLTIQRTQQEDSAVYLCASSKGGVIVPDTQYFGPGTRLTVL.

The chain links TRBV28 to TRBJ2-1; possibly TRBD1 or TRBD2 for D (5 bases each). Germline V gives CDR1 MDHEN, CDR2 SYDVKM. The CDR3 extends over 14 amino acids. V lost 4 bases, J lost 3 bases, and 10 bases lay in between. The CDR3 sequence: CASSSGDGYNEQFF. CDR3 DNA sequence: TGTGCCAGCAGTTCCGGGGACGGCTACAATGAGCAGTTCTTC. Variable domain in full (rest from reference TRBV28 and TRBJ2-1): DVKVTQSSRYLVKRTGEKVFLECVQDMDHENMFWYRQDPGLGLRLIYFSYDVKMKEKGDIPEGYSVSREKKERFSLILESASTNQTSMYLCASSSGDGYNEQFFGPGTRLTVL.

The chain couples TRBV5-1 to TRBJ1-1; D not certain. This CDR3 spans 14 amino acids. Trimming cost V 1 base and J 1 base, with 8 bases left between them. Germline CDR1 reads SGHRS; CDR2 reads YFSETQ. The CDR3 nucleotides are TGCGCCAGCAGCTTGTTATCCGGGAACACTGAAGCTTTCTTT. It codes for CASSLLSGNTEAFF.

V usage is TRBV7-2 and J usage is TRBJ2-3; D assignment may be TRBD1 or TRBD2 (6 bases each). In germline, CDR1 is SGHTA, CDR2 FQGNSA. The CDR3 is 15 amino acids. V lost 0 bases, J lost 6 bases, and 13 bases lay in between. Here the CDR3 reads CASSLAGAGWDTQYF. The DNA for the CDR3 is TGTGCCAGCAGCTTAGCGGGGGCGGGGTGGGATACGCAGTATTTT.

This chain uses TRBV7-2 with TRBJ1-1, with a tentative D call TRBD1 (5 bases). This CDR3 region has 15 residues. The V end was cut by 9 bases, the J end by 0 bases, with 17 bases between. Germline V gene sequence: CDR1 SGHTA, CDR2 FQGNSA. The CDR3: CASTLVGGMNTEAFF. The CDR3, as DNA: TGTGCCAGTACCTTGGTTGGGGGAATGAACACTGAAGCTTTCTTT.

The sample holds a few counts of this clonotype. The chain uses TRBV15 and TRBJ1-2; D unresolved. Germline V gene lookup returns CDR1 LNHNV and CDR2 YYDKDF (reference sequence). The CDR3 runs to 13 residues. V lost 9 bases and J 1 base, leaving 12 bases between the germline ends. CDR3 coding DNA: TGTGCCACTGGCCCGACGGGTAACTATGGCTACACCTTC. It yields the protein CATGPTGNYGYTF.

About this clonotype: One junction end does not reproduce the germline sequence, and a read error may be involved. The chain links TRBV10-3 to TRBJ2-3; D unclear. The CDR3 loop spans 15 amino acids. CDR1 and CDR2 from the germline V gene are ENHRY and SYGVKD. The CDR3 DNA sequence: TGTGCCTTCAGTGATAAGGTTCTGAGCACAGATACGCAGTATTTT. Amino acids: CAFSDKVLSTDTQYF.

This chain uses TRBV11-3 with TRBJ2-3; D might be TRBD1 or TRBD2, each matching 5 bases. In germline, CDR1 is SGHNT, CDR2 YENEEA. V was cut by 3 bases and J by 4 bases, with 8 bases left in between. The CDR3 has 13 residues. The CDR3 reads CASSFQGPDTQYF. The CDR3 coding sequence is TGTGCCAGCAGCTTCCAGGGACCAGATACGCAGTATTTT. Variable domain in full (rest from reference TRBV11-3 and TRBJ2-3): EAGVVQSPRYKIIEKKQPVAFWCNPISGHNTLYWYLQNLGQGPELLIRYENEEAVDDSQLPKDRFSAERLKGVDSTLKIQPAELGDSAVYLCASSFQGPDTQYFGPGTRLTVL.

The CDR3 DNA reads TGTGCCAGCAGCCAAGCGAGGAGTGGAAACACCATATATTTT. Protein sequence: CASSQARSGNTIYF. This chain connects TRBV3-1 to TRBJ1-3; D unclear. V was pared by 1 base and J by 3 bases, with 7 bases between. The CDR3 length is 14 residues. Germline-derived CDR1 and CDR2 are LGHDT and YNNKEL (reference sequence).